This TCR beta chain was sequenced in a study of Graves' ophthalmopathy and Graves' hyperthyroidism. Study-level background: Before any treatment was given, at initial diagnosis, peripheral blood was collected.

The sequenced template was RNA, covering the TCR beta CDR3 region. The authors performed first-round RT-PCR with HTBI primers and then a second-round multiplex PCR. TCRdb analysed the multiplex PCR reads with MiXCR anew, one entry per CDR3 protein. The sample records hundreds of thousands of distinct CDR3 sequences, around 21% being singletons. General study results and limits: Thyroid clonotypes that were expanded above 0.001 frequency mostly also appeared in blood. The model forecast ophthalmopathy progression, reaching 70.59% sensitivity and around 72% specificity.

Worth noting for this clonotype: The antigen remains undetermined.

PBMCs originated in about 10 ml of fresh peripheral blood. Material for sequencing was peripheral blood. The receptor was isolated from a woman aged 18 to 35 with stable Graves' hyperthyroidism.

The CDR3 here is CSAPGGTEYSYGYTF. The DNA of the CDR3 is TGCAGTGCTCCCGGGGGGACAGAATACTCCTATGGCTACACCTTC. The chain uses TRBV20-1 and TRBJ1-2; 7 nucleotides agree with TRBD1. The CDR3 runs 15 residues. The J segment lost 4 bases and the V segment lost 5 bases, leaving 13 bases of the junction unmatched. The germline gives CDR1 DFQATT, CDR2 SNEGSKA (reference sequence).